These 13 T cell receptor beta chains originate from one sample sequenced in a study of identical twins. MiXCR, run by TCRdb on the 5' RACE reads, gives a single entry per CDR3 protein. The table lists 1,800,000 or so distinct CDR3 sequences, about 32% of them singletons, with about 0.3% in the top ten. The sample taken for sequencing was cord blood. The receptors derive from a newborn girl in good health.

Regarding this clonotype: A junction end diverges from the germline sequence, so it may reflect a read error. The chain carries TRBV25-1 and TRBJ2-3; 8 positions agree with TRBD2. CDR3 length: 14 residues. Germline CDR1 MGHDK, CDR2 SYGVNS. CDR3 bases: TGTGCCAGCAGTGAATGGACTAGCACAGATACGCGGTATTTT. Its protein is CASSEWTSTDTRYF.

The sample holds one count of this clonotype. This chain uses TRBV27 with TRBJ1-1; tentatively, D is TRBD1 (5 bases). This CDR3 has 14 amino acids. Germline CDR1 and CDR2: MNHEY and SMNVEV (reference sequence). V was pared by 9 bases and J by 4 bases, with 18 bases between. The CDR3 here is CASCSRLRGTEAFF. CDR3 sequence (DNA): TGTGCCAGTTGTTCCCGCCTGAGGGGCACTGAAGCTTTCTTT.

This clonotype was observed a handful of times. The chain is built from TRBV2 and TRBJ1-5, with D unresolved. The length of the CDR3 is 15 residues. The V and J ends lost 3 bases and 0 bases respectively, with 9 bases between them. Looked up from germline, CDR1 is SNHLY and CDR2 is FYNNEI. In DNA, the CDR3 is TGTGCCAGCAGTGATTACCGATATAGCAATCAGCCCCAGCATTTT. Translation gives CASSDYRYSNQPQHF.

The rearrangement uses TRBV27 and TRBJ2-7; 12 bases match TRBD2. V trimming: 5 bases; J trimming: 7 bases; junction bases outside the gene matches: 12. The CDR3 is 16 amino acids. Germline V gene data show CDR1 as MNHEY and CDR2 as SMNVEV (reference sequence). In DNA form, the CDR3 reads TGTGCCAGCAGTCCACGGACTAGCGGGAAATTGCGGGAGCAGTACTTC. Translated: CASSPRTSGKLREQYF.

With respect to this clonotype: One end of the junction varies from germline; a read error may be responsible. This sequence joins TRBV12-3 or TRBV12-4 and TRBJ2-3, with 12 bases fitting TRBD2. The CDR3 extends over 19 amino acids. This chain's CDR3 is CASSLGATSGSGSTDTQYF. The DNA of the CDR3 is TGTGCCAGCAGTTTAGGGGCGACTAGCGGGAGTGGTAGCACGGATACGCAGTATTTT.

This rearrangement joins TRBV28 to TRBJ1-4; no reliable D call. The V end lost 5 bases, the J end lost 7 bases, and 17 bases lay between the germline ends. Germline V gene sequence: CDR1 MDHEN, CDR2 SYDVKM. The CDR3 runs to 15 residues. The CDR3 DNA follows: TGTGCCAGCAGTCCTCGGACCACACTGGGTGAAAAACTGTTTTTT. It translates to CASSPRTTLGEKLFF.

Of note for this clonotype: The germline gene is not matched at one end of the junction; a read error may be the cause. V usage is TRBV6-6 and J usage is TRBJ1-6; 7 positions match TRBD1. The CDR3 covers 16 residues. Germline CDR1 MNHNY, CDR2 SVGAGI (reference sequence). This CDR3 is CASSYSPDRVDSPLHF. The CDR3 DNA sequence: TGCGCCAGCAGTTACTCTCCTGACAGGGTGGATTCACCCCTCCACTTT.

Only a few counts were recorded for this clonotype. This chain uses TRBV29-1 with TRBJ1-1; TRBD1 matches 7 bases. Germline V gene data show CDR1 as SQVTM and CDR2 as ANQGSEA. The CDR3 extends over 12 amino acids. J was trimmed by 5 bases and V by 3 bases; bases with no gene match: 3. CDR3 residues: CSVDARGTEAFF. The DNA for the CDR3 is TGCAGCGTTGATGCCAGGGGGACTGAAGCTTTCTTT.

The V call is TRBV20-1, the J call TRBJ2-5, with TRBD2 matching 9 bases. The V gene end was trimmed by 4 bases and the J gene end by 4 bases; junction bases not matched to a gene: 10. The CDR3 totals 15 residues. Germline CDR1 DFQATT, CDR2 SNEGSKA (reference sequence). The CDR3 here is CSAMRLAGVRETQYF. CDR3 in DNA: TGCAGTGCTATGAGGTTAGCGGGAGTTAGAGAGACCCAGTACTTC.

This clonotype has a count of ten or more. This sequence joins TRBV10-3 and TRBJ2-3; TRBD2 is a possible D gene (5 bases). Germline lookup yields CDR1 ENHRY and CDR2 SYGVKD. The CDR3 spans 13 residues. V dropped 4 bases and J dropped 0 bases, with 5 bases sitting between them. This CDR3 reads CAISGGSTDTQYF. The CDR3 DNA reads TGTGCCATCAGTGGCGGGAGCACAGATACGCAGTATTTT.

The chain recombines TRBV3-1 with TRBJ1-4; no clear D gene. Per the germline V gene, CDR1 is LGHDT and CDR2 is YNNKEL (reference sequence). Trimming pared 4 bases from V and 8 bases from J, leaving 17 bases between. The CDR3 has 15 amino acids. For the CDR3, the DNA is TGTGCCAGCAGCCTCACGGCGTCAGGAGGCGAAAAACTGTTTTTT. The encoded protein is CASSLTASGGEKLFF.

This rearrangement joins TRBV5-1 to TRBJ2-5; D uncertain. CDR1 is SGHRS and CDR2 is YFSETQ in the germline V gene. V was pared by 4 bases and J by 11 bases, with 21 bases between. The CDR3 consists of 14 residues. The CDR3 DNA sequence: TGCGCCAGCAGCCCGTTCTTCCAAGAGAATGAGCAGTACTTC. This gives the protein CASSPFFQENEQYF.

V and J are TRBV6-2 or TRBV6-3 and TRBJ2-2, with D hard to call. Germline V CDR1 and CDR2: MNHEY, SVGEGT. The V gene lost 0 bases and the J gene lost 6 bases, with 5 bases spanning the gap. There are 13 residues in the CDR3. The CDR3 reads CASSYSPPGELFF. CDR3 in DNA: TGTGCCAGCAGTTACTCCCCCCCCGGGGAGCTGTTTTTT.